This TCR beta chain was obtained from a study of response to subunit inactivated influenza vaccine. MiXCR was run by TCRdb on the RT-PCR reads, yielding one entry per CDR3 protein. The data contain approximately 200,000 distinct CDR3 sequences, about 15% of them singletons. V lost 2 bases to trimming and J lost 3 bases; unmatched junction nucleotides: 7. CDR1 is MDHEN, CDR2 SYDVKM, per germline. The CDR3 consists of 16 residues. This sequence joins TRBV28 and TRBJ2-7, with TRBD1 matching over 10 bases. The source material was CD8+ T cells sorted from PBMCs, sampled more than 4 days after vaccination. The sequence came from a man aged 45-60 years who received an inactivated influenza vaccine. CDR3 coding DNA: TGTGCCAGCAGTTTACCGTGGACAGGGGGTCGCTACGAGCAGTACTTC. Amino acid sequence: CASSLPWTGGRYEQYF.